This T cell receptor beta chain is drawn from a study of OX40 agonist ivuxolimab in advanced cancers. Study information: A male proportion of about 86% was recorded, with mean age about 54 years and range roughly 23 to 79. Eligibility rules accepted prior anti-PD-1, anti-PD-L1 or anti-CTLA-4 therapy, and around 44% had some. Whole-study findings and limits: It was also the case that some nonresponders had low normalized T-cell clonal expansion.

This clone has a handful of counts. As yet, its antigen is unknown. The CDR3 runs to 10 residues. The V gene's germline CDR1 is GTSNPN and CDR2 SVGIG (reference sequence). The V end was cut by 4 bases, the J end by 3 bases, with 3 bases between. Assay: immunoSEQ multiplex PCR; the TCRdb copy retains only in-frame clones and omits some. Of about 52,000 clones listed, roughly nine tenths were seen once; the top ten hold 11% to 15%. The chain carries TRBV30 and TRBJ1-2; no definite D call. Sequences were derived from CD4+ or CD8+ T cells sorted from blood, sampled in a trial of the OX40 agonist ivuxolimab. The source of this sequence is an adult with an advanced solid tumor such as melanoma, head and neck, liver or kidney cancer. The CDR3 loop reads CAWKDYGYTF. CDR3 nucleotides: TGTGCCTGGAAGGACTATGGCTACACCTTC.